This T cell receptor (beta chain) originates from a study of CD8+ T cells in alopecia areata (dated by TCRdb to the late 2010s). Study-wide context: The treated patients, all with moderate-to-severe alopecia areata, were enrolled in an open-label pilot trial of oral tofacitinib given at 5 to 10 mg twice daily. Tofacitinib was administered for 6 to 18 months, and 6 months of follow-up off drug were then conducted to assess delayed response and recurrence. In both human patients and the C3H/HeJ mouse model, the study applied high-throughput TCRbeta sequencing to look at T cell clonal expansion in alopecia areata. On the human side, TCRbeta sequencing was run on scalp tissue and on sorted CD4+ and CD8+ peripheral blood T cells from healthy controls and from alopecia areata patients with either patchy or totalis/universalis disease. Biopsies were taken from tofacitinib-treated patients at baseline and again at 4 and 24 weeks into treatment, and several of those patients also had a later scalp biopsy. Scalp clonality was compared among normal scalp (n=4), patchy alopecia areata scalp (n=8), and alopecia totalis/universalis scalp (n=8). RNA was obtained with the PAXgene miRNA kit for fixed scalp, the miRNeasy kit for PBMCs, and the RNeasy kit for mouse skin. TCRbeta CDR3 regions were amplified by immunoSEQ multiplex PCR using 35 Vbeta forward and 13 Jbeta reverse primers. Broad study findings and their caveats: Compared with normal scalp, lesional scalp had higher clonality and more expanded CD8+ clones, particularly in alopecia totalis/universalis, a pattern that suggests antigenic drive. Compared with mice, TCR sequences shared between patients were less clear, possibly partly because of HLA diversity across the patient population. Resident alphabeta T cells in normal human skin are also sequenced, complicating scalp TCR repertoire analysis, unlike mouse skin dominated by gammadelta T cells.

This sample's time point label indicates: baseline before oral tofacitinib. Peripheral blood and lesional scalp punch biopsies were obtained from patients with alopecia areata. After PBMCs were isolated by density centrifugation and stained for CD3, CD4 and CD8, a FACSAria was used to sort CD4+ and CD8+ T cells. This clone was seen a few times. Its antigen remains undetermined. No per-base quality is available; no much larger clone lies one base away. The method was the immunoSEQ multiplex PCR assay. RNA was extracted from all samples and reverse transcribed into cDNA, which served as template for TCR sequencing. First-strand cDNA was synthesized with SuperScript III using a 2:1 mix of oligo-dT and random hexamers. A synthetic immune receptor repertoire was used to measure amplification bias, and any remaining bias was corrected computationally. On the authors' methods: Raw reads were preprocessed for error removal, and CDR3 was defined according to IMGT conventions as running from the conserved cysteine to phenylalanine. To get clonality, Shannon entropy was normalized by log2 of the number of productive unique TCRs and the result was subtracted from 1. Scalp TCRbeta sequences were cross-referenced with sorted blood CD4 and CD8 repertoires so that the CD4 or CD8 identity of scalp clones could be inferred. Held by TCRdb, this immuneACCESS table contains in-frame sequences only and omits some clones. Under half of the omission traces to an unresolved V gene where checked; the cause of the rest is unknown. That table gives V, J and clone size, and the DNA gave D and trimming. This sample holds some 120,000 clones; around 50% were observed only once. The top ten hold less than 5.5% of the sample.

The TCR was taken from a human donor with alopecia areata. Here the sequenced sample was CD4+ T cells sorted from blood, taken at week 0.

Read as DNA, the sequence is TGCGCCAGCAGCCAAGGCTATCGGTACGGAGAGGCGGACGAGCAGTACTTC. Its protein product is CASSQGYRYGEADEQYF. Recombination joined TRBV4-1 with TRBJ2-7, with no D gene named confidently. The germline V gene sets CDR1 to MGHRA and CDR2 to YSYEKL. Reading from cysteine to phenylalanine, the CDR3 counts 17 amino acids. The sequence is cut down to CDR3 DNA, 51 bases in frame from base 1. A distance of 21 bases separates the germline ends of V and J, which lose 1 base and 5 bases respectively.